Following are 6 T cell receptor beta chains from one sample sequenced in a study of cytomegalovirus exposure and HLA in healthy donors. The PCR ran on 60 Vbeta and 13 Jbeta primers. The assay was immunoSEQ multiplex PCR, and TCRdb's table has in-frame clones only and misses some. The profile shows about 110,000 clones, 80% of them singletons. Material: PBMCs. Receptors were obtained from a man aged 25 to 40 in good health and CMV-seropositive.

The rearrangement uses TRBV4-1 and TRBJ2-4, with 13 bases fitting TRBD2. The V gene's germline CDR1 is MGHRA and CDR2 YSYEKL. J gave up 4 bases and V 3 bases, and 9 bases lay outside the gene matches. The CDR3 contains 18 residues. CDR3 bases: TGCGCCAGCAGCCAGTTAGGGACTAGCGGGGTGCCAAAAAACATTCAGTACTTC. The encoded protein is CASSQLGTSGVPKNIQYF.

V and J are TRBV5-4 and TRBJ2-3, with TRBD2 identical over 7 bases. Germline-derived CDR1 and CDR2 are SGHNT and YYREEE (reference sequence). V was pared by 4 bases and J by 0 bases, with 5 bases of the junction left unmatched. The CDR3 loop spans 15 amino acids. The CDR3 spells CASSQGGSSTDTQYF. The CDR3 region has the DNA TGTGCCAGCAGCCAGGGAGGGAGCAGCACAGATACGCAGTATTTT.

This clone was picked up one time. The rearrangement joins TRBV5-6 to TRBJ2-6, with D unresolved. CDR1 SGHDT and CDR2 YYEEEE come from the germline V gene. This CDR3 has 14 residues. The V end was cut by 4 bases, the J end by 0 bases, with 5 bases between. CDR3 sequence: CASSVYSGANVLTF. In DNA, the CDR3 is TGTGCCAGCAGCGTCTACTCTGGGGCCAACGTCCTGACTTTC.

The V gene is TRBV30, the J gene TRBJ2-7, with a possible D match to TRBD2 (6 bases). Trimming cost V 5 bases and J 1 base, with 12 bases left between them. This CDR3 has 13 residues. Germline V CDR1 and CDR2: GTSNPN, SVGIG (reference sequence). The CDR3 protein is CAWETGGSYEQYF. The CDR3 region has the DNA TGTGCCTGGGAAACCGGGGGATCCTACGAGCAGTACTTC. The full variable domain, rest sourced from reference TRBV30 and TRBJ2-7, is SQTIHQWPATLVQPVGSPLSLECTVEGTSNPNLYWYRQAAGRGLQLLFYSVGIGQISSEVPQNLSASRPQDRQFILSSKKLLLSDSGFYLCAWETGGSYEQYFGPGTRLTVT.

V and J are TRBV6-4 and TRBJ2-1, with 8 positions matching TRBD1. This CDR3 region has 15 residues. Germline lookup yields CDR1 MRHNA and CDR2 SNTAGT. Trimming cost V 0 bases and J 15 bases; bases outside gene matches: 13. The CDR3 region has the DNA TGTGCCAGCAGTGACTCGAGTTGGACAGGGTCAGCGTTGTTCTTC. It encodes CASSDSSWTGSALFF.

The V call is TRBV6-1, the J call TRBJ2-3, with a possible D match to TRBD1 (5 bases). Germline CDR1 reads MNHNS; CDR2 reads SASEGT. V lost 2 bases and J lost 0, with 18 bases in between. CDR3 size: 18 residues. CDR3 coding DNA: TGTGCCAGCAGTGAAAGGGGTGTTCATCGCATTAGCACAGATACGCAGTATTTT. It codes for CASSERGVHRISTDTQYF.